This entry features one TCR beta chain sequence. This clonotype was detected only a few times. Its antigen is still unknown. There are no base qualities to consult, and no much larger clone falls within one base. Clipping removes 0 bases from V and 2 bases from J, with 7 as the unmatched junction base count. Including the terminal cysteine and phenylalanine, the CDR3 comprises 15 residues. Just the 45-base CDR3 DNA is kept, in frame starting at base 1. The CDR1 and CDR2 encoded by the germline V gene (reference sequence) are DFQATT and SNEGSKA. The data belong to a study of T cells in Graves' hyperthyroidism and ophthalmopathy (dated by TCRdb to the late 2010s). Notes on the research overall: Peripheral blood was collected at initial diagnosis, before any treatment. After blood sampling, hyperthyroidism patients were treated with methimazole at a starting dose of 30 mg daily, and ophthalmopathy patients were treated with high-dose intravenous methylprednisolone. A discovery cohort of roughly 100 patients, 43 with Graves' ophthalmopathy and under 60 with stable Graves' hyperthyroidism, was used to find distinguishing TCR V-J signatures. In about 6 Graves' hyperthyroidism patients, the study also compared T-cell repertoires from thyroid tissue with T-cell repertoires from blood. TCR Vbeta CDR3 sequencing of roughly 140 peripheral blood samples (more than 40 ophthalmopathy, some 75 hyperthyroidism and about 17 progressor patients) is reported in the paper. For training and testing, the 100 or so patients in the discovery cohort were randomly divided in a 7:3 ratio. An independent validation cohort of under 20 hyperthyroidism patients and approximately 17 patients who later progressed to ophthalmopathy tested prospective prediction of ophthalmopathy. The research as a whole found: No statistical method was used to set the sample size in advance, and investigators knew the group allocation. Most expanded thyroid clonotypes (frequency above 0.001) were also detected in blood, suggesting blood repertoires may reflect thyroid immune responses. In cross-validation, a model built on a 13 V-J signature told ophthalmopathy apart from stable hyperthyroidism with under 90% sensitivity and about 81% specificity, and in testing the same model reached 80%/75%. During validation, the model predicted progression to ophthalmopathy a median of approximately 6.5 months ahead of onset, with roughly 65% sensitivity and under 85% specificity.

Stable Graves' hyperthyroidism was defined as the absence of progression to ophthalmopathy over 18 months of follow-up. Hyperthyroidism patients were newly diagnosed, with disease duration under 2 months, and aged 18 to 65 years. Exclusion was applied to patients with uncontrolled infections, other autoimmune diseases, pregnancy or lactation. Clinical symptoms, serum thyroxine and TRAb, thyroid ultrasound, and orbital computed tomography formed the basis for the diagnoses. PBMCs were separated from roughly 10 ml of fresh peripheral blood using Ficoll-Paque density gradient centrifugation. Total RNA was extracted using Trizol reagent, and RNA quality was assessed on an Agilent 2100 Bioanalyzer. Amplification of TCR beta CDR3 regions was carried out from RNA transcripts. For the first round of RT-PCR on the TCR CDR3, the HTBI primer set was used together with the Qiagen OneStep RT-PCR kit. The libraries were constructed in a second round of multiplex PCR and then size-selected and purified. The libraries were sequenced on an Illumina HiSeq2000 using paired-end 100 bp reads. Turning to the authors' computational methods: SOAPnuke was used to process the raw data, throwing out any read that contained adapters or uncalled bases, had a mean Phred below 15, or lacked an exact constant-primer or identifier match. High-quality paired reads were merged using COPE v1.2.5, and each unique nucleotide sequence was defined as a clonotype. MiTCR v1.1 was used to align the clonotypes against IMGT TRBV, TRBD and TRBJ reference segments. The analysis was restricted to V-J combinations with a frequency above 0.0001, which together covered just over 99% of the repertoires. A TCS score was defined as the ratio of F50 (clonal expansion) to E x V (chaos), with BLOSUM62-based TCRdist applied between CDR3 peptides within each V-J. Welch's t-statistics and random forest reduced 450 to 600 V-J features to around 14, which were used in a naive Bayes classifier (R e1071). The public reads were reprocessed in TCRdb via fastp at Q25 and MiXCR, keeping in-frame beta chains. CDR3 protein duplicates are merged, each entry listing the most common genes and DNA. Clone size and V and J calls follow TCRdb, not the original study. In this sample the table shows about 740,000 distinct CDR3 sequences, less than 15% of which occur a single time. The ten largest account for approximately 10% of the sample.

Sequenced input: blood. This receptor was identified in a woman between 18 and 30 years old with Graves' hyperthyroidism. Recombination joined TRBV20-1 with TRBJ2-7; 7 middle bases align to TRBD2. At the DNA level, the sequence is TGCAGTGCTAGAGAGGGACGCCGGGGGGCCTACGAGCAGTACTTC. This gives the protein CSAREGRRGAYEQYF.